The rows below give T cell receptor beta chains drawn from one sample of a study of T-cell memory formation after mild COVID-19. In TCRdb, the 5' RACE reads were re-called with MiXCR into one record per CDR3 protein. The table lists approximately 60,000 distinct CDR3 sequences, about a tenth of them singletons. Sequenced material: PBMCs or a T cell subset sorted from them (not recorded which). All receptors come from a young man who had mild COVID-19 (a few samples of this study predate the infection). Cell type and time point are not known. Both conserved end residues are part of each CDR3. Each record gives: CDR3 DNA, CDR3 protein, J gene, D gene, V gene, clone size. D genes are given only for firm matches. Size is omitted from some rows. Given values are once, few, many or a class for expanded clones.

CDR3 DNA: TGTGCCAGCTCCCTGGGCTTGACAGGAACCTACGAGCAGTACTTC
CDR3 protein: CASSLGLTGTYEQYF
J gene: TRBJ2-7
D gene: -
V gene: TRBV12-3/TRBV12-4
clone size: many

CDR3 DNA: TGTGCCAGCAGTTTTCCGGGACTAAGGGCTACTGGCTACACCTTC
CDR3 protein: CASSFPGLRATGYTF
J gene: TRBJ1-2
D gene: -
V gene: TRBV28
clone size: few

CDR3 DNA: TGTGCCAGCAGCTTGGTTGAATGGACAGATACGCAGTATTTT
CDR3 protein: CASSLVEWTDTQYF
J gene: TRBJ2-3
D gene: -
V gene: TRBV5-6
clone size: -

CDR3 DNA: TGTGCCAGCAGAACAGGGGCAGAGACCCAGTACTTC
CDR3 protein: CASRTGAETQYF
J gene: TRBJ2-5
D gene: TRBD1
V gene: TRBV27
clone size: -

CDR3 DNA: TGTGCCAGCAGTTTGCGGGTGGACACTGGCTACACCTTC
CDR3 protein: CASSLRVDTGYTF
J gene: TRBJ1-2
D gene: -
V gene: TRBV27
clone size: few

CDR3 DNA: TGTGCCAGCAGCTCCAGCACGGGAGGGGGGGGTGAAAAACTGTTTTTT
CDR3 protein: CASSSSTGGGGEKLFF
J gene: TRBJ1-4
D gene: -
V gene: TRBV7-2
clone size: few

CDR3 DNA: TGTGCCAGCAGTTTACGGGTTACCACAGATACGCAGTATTTT
CDR3 protein: CASSLRVTTDTQYF
J gene: TRBJ2-3
D gene: -
V gene: TRBV11-2
clone size: few

CDR3 DNA: TGTGCCAGCAGGGGGTATCTGGGCGATGGCTACACCTTC
CDR3 protein: CASRGYLGDGYTF
J gene: TRBJ1-2
D gene: -
V gene: TRBV6-5
clone size: few

CDR3 DNA: TGCAGTGCTTCGGGACAGGGGGCTAACGGGGAGCTGTTTTTT
CDR3 protein: CSASGQGANGELFF
J gene: TRBJ2-2
D gene: TRBD1
V gene: TRBV20-1
clone size: many

CDR3 DNA: TGTGCCAGCAGCTTATCGCCCAGGGGTGAGACCCAGTACTTC
CDR3 protein: CASSLSPRGETQYF
J gene: TRBJ2-5
D gene: -
V gene: TRBV7-9
clone size: many

CDR3 DNA: TGTGCCAGCAGCCCCGGGACAGCCAGTTTGACAGATACGCAGTATTTT
CDR3 protein: CASSPGTASLTDTQYF
J gene: TRBJ2-3
D gene: TRBD1
V gene: TRBV5-8
clone size: -

CDR3 DNA: TGTGCCAGCAGCTTAGCCGCAGGGGTGGACATTCAGTACTTC
CDR3 protein: CASSLAAGVDIQYF
J gene: TRBJ2-4
D gene: -
V gene: TRBV7-2
clone size: few

CDR3 DNA: TGTGCCAGCAGCTTATCTCTCGCGGGGGGCGTGGATACGCAGTATTTT
CDR3 protein: CASSLSLAGGVDTQYF
J gene: TRBJ2-3
D gene: TRBD2
V gene: TRBV11-2
clone size: few

CDR3 DNA: TGTGCCAGCAGTTTTTCCCCCGGGACAGGGGGTGCGGGAACCGGGGAGCTGTTTTTT
CDR3 protein: CASSFSPGTGGAGTGELFF
J gene: TRBJ2-2
D gene: TRBD1
V gene: TRBV12-3/TRBV12-4
clone size: -

CDR3 DNA: TGTGCCAGCACTAGCGGGGGGGTTGGGACAGATACGCAGTATTTT
CDR3 protein: CASTSGGVGTDTQYF
J gene: TRBJ2-3
D gene: TRBD2
V gene: TRBV28
clone size: many

CDR3 DNA: TGCGCCAGCAACCCTGACTCCTGGGGAGAGACCCAGTACTTC
CDR3 protein: CASNPDSWGETQYF
J gene: TRBJ2-5
D gene: -
V gene: TRBV5-1
clone size: many

CDR3 DNA: TGTGCCAGCAGCCCTGGACAGGGGCCCTATGAGCAGTTCTTC
CDR3 protein: CASSPGQGPYEQFF
J gene: TRBJ2-1
D gene: TRBD1
V gene: TRBV7-6
clone size: many

CDR3 DNA: TGTGCCAGCAGCTACTGGACAGGGGAAAATCAGCCCCAGCATTTT
CDR3 protein: CASSYWTGENQPQHF
J gene: TRBJ1-5
D gene: TRBD1
V gene: TRBV28
clone size: few

CDR3 DNA: TGTGCCAGCAGCCCGGACGTCCTAGGGACCCAGTACTTC
CDR3 protein: CASSPDVLGTQYF
J gene: TRBJ2-5
D gene: -
V gene: TRBV9
clone size: -

CDR3 DNA: TGCGCCAGCAGCTGGGGGGGATCCACTGAAGCTTTCTTT
CDR3 protein: CASSWGGSTEAFF
J gene: TRBJ1-1
D gene: -
V gene: TRBV5-1
clone size: few

CDR3 DNA: TGTGCCAGCAATCAGGGGCAAGGGGTCACAGATACGCAGTATTTT
CDR3 protein: CASNQGQGVTDTQYF
J gene: TRBJ2-3
D gene: -
V gene: TRBV25-1
clone size: -

CDR3 DNA: TGCGCCAGCAGCAAAGATCCTTTCCCTGGAAACACCATATATTTT
CDR3 protein: CASSKDPFPGNTIYF
J gene: TRBJ1-3
D gene: -
V gene: TRBV4-3
clone size: -

CDR3 DNA: TGTGCCACCAGCAGAGTAGGGGCGGGCAATGAGCAGTTCTTC
CDR3 protein: CATSRVGAGNEQFF
J gene: TRBJ2-1
D gene: -
V gene: TRBV15
clone size: many

CDR3 DNA: TGTGCCAGCAGCTTATTAGGCAGGCTGGATGATACGCAGTATTTT
CDR3 protein: CASSLLGRLDDTQYF
J gene: TRBJ2-3
D gene: -
V gene: TRBV7-2
clone size: many

CDR3 DNA: TGTGCCAGCAGCTCCCTGACAGGGACGGACGAAAAACTGTTTTTT
CDR3 protein: CASSSLTGTDEKLFF
J gene: TRBJ1-4
D gene: TRBD1
V gene: TRBV7-6
clone size: few

CDR3 DNA: TGTGCCAGCAGCTTAGAAGGGTTAAACACCGGGGAGCTGTTTTTT
CDR3 protein: CASSLEGLNTGELFF
J gene: TRBJ2-2
D gene: -
V gene: TRBV7-6
clone size: few

CDR3 DNA: TGTGCCAGCAGCCCCGACGGAGGTTCCTACAATGAGCAGTTCTTC
CDR3 protein: CASSPDGGSYNEQFF
J gene: TRBJ2-1
D gene: -
V gene: TRBV6-5
clone size: few

CDR3 DNA: TGCGCCAGCACCCCGGGACAGTCAAGTTCCAGGGAGCTGTTTTTT
CDR3 protein: CASTPGQSSSRELFF
J gene: TRBJ2-2
D gene: TRBD1
V gene: TRBV5-1
clone size: few

CDR3 DNA: TGTGCCATCAAAGCAAGCGGGGGCTACGAGCAGTACTTC
CDR3 protein: CAIKASGGYEQYF
J gene: TRBJ2-7
D gene: TRBD2
V gene: TRBV10-3
clone size: few

CDR3 DNA: TGTGCCAGCAGCATCGACTATTCAGATACGCAGTATTTT
CDR3 protein: CASSIDYSDTQYF
J gene: TRBJ2-3
D gene: -
V gene: TRBV7-3
clone size: few

CDR3 DNA: TGCAGTTCCCGCAGGACAGACACGCAGTATTTT
CDR3 protein: CSSRRTDTQYF
J gene: TRBJ2-3
D gene: -
V gene: TRBV20-1
clone size: -

CDR3 DNA: TGCAGCGTTGTACTAACAGGGGGCCCCTACGAGCAGTACTTC
CDR3 protein: CSVVLTGGPYEQYF
J gene: TRBJ2-7
D gene: TRBD1
V gene: TRBV29-1
clone size: few

CDR3 DNA: TGTGCCAGCAGCTTGGCCGAGGCGGCGGGACAAGAAACCCAGTACTTC
CDR3 protein: CASSLAEAAGQETQYF
J gene: TRBJ2-5
D gene: -
V gene: TRBV5-6
clone size: few

CDR3 DNA: TGTGCCAGCAGCTTCACTAGCGGCCTAAACGGCGAGCAGTACTTC
CDR3 protein: CASSFTSGLNGEQYF
J gene: TRBJ2-7
D gene: TRBD2
V gene: TRBV7-2
clone size: few

CDR3 DNA: TGTGCCAGCAGCCGAGACCGTTCAGTTACCTACGAGCAGTACTTC
CDR3 protein: CASSRDRSVTYEQYF
J gene: TRBJ2-7
D gene: -
V gene: TRBV13
clone size: -

CDR3 DNA: TGTGCCAGCAGATCCGGGGAGGCGGGAGGCTACACCTTC
CDR3 protein: CASRSGEAGGYTF
J gene: TRBJ1-2
D gene: -
V gene: TRBV7-9
clone size: -

CDR3 DNA: TGTGCCAGCAGCAAGGACAGGGGTAGGAATGAGCAGTTCTTC
CDR3 protein: CASSKDRGRNEQFF
J gene: TRBJ2-1
D gene: TRBD1
V gene: TRBV7-2
clone size: few

CDR3 DNA: TGCGCCAGCAGCCAAGTGGGAGCGGGAGGGATGTCTGAAGCTTTCTTT
CDR3 protein: CASSQVGAGGMSEAFF
J gene: TRBJ1-1
D gene: -
V gene: TRBV4-1
clone size: -

CDR3 DNA: TGTGCCAGCACTGGCGACTCCTACGAGCAGTACTTC
CDR3 protein: CASTGDSYEQYF
J gene: TRBJ2-7
D gene: -
V gene: TRBV2
clone size: -

CDR3 DNA: TGTGCCAGCAGTCTGCAGGGGGGGGATCAAGAGACCCAGTACTTC
CDR3 protein: CASSLQGGDQETQYF
J gene: TRBJ2-5
D gene: -
V gene: TRBV2
clone size: few